One and the same sample provided the 8 T cell receptor beta chains below, sequenced in a study of response to subunit inactivated influenza vaccine. Each CDR3 protein gets one entry after TCRdb re-called the RT-PCR reads with MiXCR. Here the sample spans about half a million distinct CDR3 sequences, 11% being singletons. This specimen was PBMCs from blood, taken roughly 46 days after vaccination. The receptors derive from a man aged 50 to 60 who received an inactivated influenza vaccine.

The rearrangement links TRBV10-3 to TRBJ2-7, with TRBD2 matching 7 bases. V gave up 1 base and J gave up 0 bases; unmatched junction bases: 3. The CDR3 extends over 15 amino acids. The germline CDR1 and CDR2 sequences are ENHRY and SYGVKD. CDR3 sequence reads: CAISEWGGTSYEQYF. The CDR3 DNA is TGTGCCATCAGTGAGTGGGGGGGGACCTCCTACGAGCAGTACTTC.

The rearrangement links TRBV4-1 to TRBJ2-3, with TRBD1 matching 10 bases. V trimming: 0 bases; J trimming: 2 bases; junction bases outside the gene matches: 5. CDR1 MGHRA and CDR2 YSYEKL come from the germline V gene. This CDR3 comprises 17 residues. CDR3 in DNA: TGCGCCAGCAGCCAAGAGGCTGGGACAGGGGTCACAGATACGCAGTATTTT. This sequence encodes CASSQEAGTGVTDTQYF.

This chain joins TRBV13 and TRBJ2-3, with 10 bases matching TRBD2. Germline CDR1 and CDR2: PRHDT and FYEKMQ (reference sequence). The junction had 23 bases not matched to a gene; V was cut back by 1 base and J by 4 bases. The CDR3 has 22 residues. CDR3 in amino acids: CASSLADGGFGLAGAGADTQYF. The CDR3, as DNA: TGTGCCAGCAGCTTAGCCGACGGAGGGTTTGGGCTAGCGGGAGCCGGAGCAGATACGCAGTATTTT.

This sequence joins TRBV28 and TRBJ2-5, with TRBD2 identical over 9 bases. CDR3 length: 14 residues. Germline values: CDR1 MDHEN, CDR2 SYDVKM. J gave up 1 base and V 8 bases, and 5 bases lay outside the gene matches. The CDR3 loop reads CASSWRGGQETQYF. The CDR3 DNA reads TGTGCCAGCTCGTGGCGGGGGGGCCAAGAGACCCAGTACTTC.

This clonotype has more than one count but fewer than ten. The V and J genes are TRBV3-1 and TRBJ2-7, with D perhaps TRBD1 or TRBD2 (5 bases each). Germline CDR1 and CDR2: LGHDT and YNNKEL (reference sequence). CDR3 length equals 13 residues. Trimming cost V 4 bases and J 6 bases, with 13 bases left between them. This CDR3 reads CASSRRQGGEQYF. The CDR3 region has the DNA TGTGCCAGCAGCCGGAGGCAGGGCGGCGAGCAGTACTTC.

This clonotype appeared a few times. The V gene is TRBV30, the J gene TRBJ1-5, with D unclear. Trimming shortened V by 4 bases and J by 2 bases, and 9 bases separated the two germline ends. Per germline, CDR1 GTSNPN and CDR2 SVGIG (reference sequence). The CDR3 covers 13 residues. This CDR3 is CAWTGFGNQPQHF. The CDR3 DNA follows: TGTGCCTGGACGGGTTTTGGCAATCAGCCCCAGCATTTT.

This clonotype has only a few counts. The rearrangement links TRBV7-9 to TRBJ1-5; TRBD1 agrees at 8 bases. The trim removed 5 bases at V and 3 bases at J, leaving 6 bases unmatched. Germline loops: CDR1 SEHNR, CDR2 FQNEAQ (reference sequence). The CDR3 spans 15 residues. CDR3 in amino acids: CASSAGQAPNQPQHF. The DNA of the CDR3 is TGTGCCAGCAGCGCGGGACAGGCACCCAATCAGCCCCAGCATTTT.

This clonotype showed up just a few times. The genes are TRBV7-2 and TRBJ2-5; 10 nucleotides agree with TRBD1. V lost 5 bases and J lost 2; bases outside the gene matches: 11. Germline CDR1 reads SGHTA; CDR2 reads FQGNSA. The CDR3 has 17 amino acids. CDR3 region: CASSPISGTGAQETQYF. Written as DNA, the CDR3 is TGTGCCAGCAGCCCAATTTCCGGGACAGGGGCTCAAGAGACCCAGTACTTC.